Shown below are 20 T cell receptor beta chains from a single sample sequenced in a study of T cell responses to AZD1222 COVID-19 vaccine. Assay used: immunoSEQ multiplex PCR; TCRdb lists only in-frame clones, some missing. The table has under 140,000 clones, 88% seen once. The specimen was peripheral blood, collected on day 0 of AZD1222 vaccination. Every receptor here comes from an adult in good health.

The genes are TRBV25-1 and TRBJ1-1, with TRBD1 as a possible D gene (5 bases). This CDR3 comprises 13 residues. CDR1 and CDR2 (germline): MGHDK, SYGVNS. Trimming pared 2 bases from V and 11 bases from J, leaving 15 bases between. The CDR3: CASSEGTVVRAFF. The CDR3 nucleotides read TGTGCCAGCAGTGAAGGGACCGTAGTGAGGGCTTTCTTT.

Written as DNA, the CDR3 is TGTGCCAGCAGTGAAGGAAGTTTTACCGGCGCTGAAGCTTTCTTT. Translated, it gives CASSEGSFTGAEAFF. The gene calls are TRBV6-1 and TRBJ1-1; D remains ambiguous. This CDR3 has 15 amino acids. Trimming took off 1 base at V and 6 bases at J, with 15 bases between the two ends. Germline V gene sequence: CDR1 MNHNS, CDR2 SASEGT.

The chain uses TRBV6-1 and TRBJ1-3; D remains unclear. The V end was cut by 5 bases, the J end by 4 bases, with 3 bases between. This CDR3 region has 11 residues. Germline values: CDR1 MNHNS, CDR2 SASEGT. CDR3 DNA: TGTGCCAGCAGTTTCGGAAACACCATATATTTT. Its protein product is CASSFGNTIYF.

This clone was seen a few times. The chain joins TRBV10-3 to TRBJ1-1, with D possibly matching TRBD1 (6 bases). The V gene's germline CDR1 is ENHRY and CDR2 SYGVKD. The V end was cut by 9 bases, the J end by 5 bases, with 13 bases between. The CDR3 is 12 amino acids. CDR3 sequence: CAITGSGTEAFF. The CDR3 DNA is TGTGCCATTACAGGGAGTGGAACTGAAGCTTTCTTT.

The J gene is TRBJ2-2, the V gene TRBV27; 11 bases are a match to TRBD2. The germline CDR1 and CDR2 sequences are MNHEY and SMNVEV (reference sequence). J was trimmed by 6 bases and V by 5 bases; bases with no gene match: 5. The CDR3 spans 15 residues. CDR3 sequence reads: CASSLDSGGAGELFF. The CDR3 bases are TGTGCCAGCAGTCTTGATAGCGGGGGGGCCGGGGAGCTGTTTTTT.

This chain joins TRBV2 and TRBJ2-3, with a tentative D call TRBD2 (6 bases). V was clipped by 8 bases and J by 0 bases, with 9 bases between them. This CDR3 spans 13 amino acids. Looked up from germline, CDR1 is SNHLY and CDR2 is FYNNEI. The CDR3 DNA reads as TGTGCCAGCGGAGGGGCGAGCACAGATACGCAGTATTTT. This translates into CASGGASTDTQYF.

J is TRBJ1-2 and V is TRBV18; D call uncertain. The V and J ends lost 1 base and 1 base respectively, with 13 bases between them. This CDR3 comprises 16 residues. Per germline, CDR1 KGHSH and CDR2 LQKENI. The CDR3 reads CASSPLPPGDNYGYTF. The DNA for the CDR3 is TGTGCCAGCTCACCACTGCCCCCGGGTGATAACTATGGCTACACCTTC.

J is TRBJ2-7 and V is TRBV2, with D possibly matching TRBD1 (5 bases). Trimming left V 5 bases short and J 4 bases short, with 9 bases between. The CDR3 has 12 amino acids. Germline V CDR1 and CDR2: SNHLY, FYNNEI. The CDR3 reads CASSRQLYEQYF. The CDR3 nucleotides are TGTGCCAGCAGTCGACAGCTTTACGAGCAGTACTTC. Drawing the rest from reference TRBV2 and TRBJ2-7, the complete variable domain is EPEVTQTPSHQVTQMGQEVILRCVPISNHLYFYWYRQILGQKVEFLVSFYNNEISEKSEIFDDQFSVERPDGSNFTLKIRSTKLEDSAMYFCASSRQLYEQYFGPGTRLTVT.

The V and J genes are TRBV6-1 and TRBJ1-5; the D gene is possibly TRBD1 (6 bases). V was pared by 3 bases and J by 6 bases, with 12 bases between. This CDR3 is built from 14 residues. CDR1 is MNHNS, CDR2 SASEGT, per germline. As DNA, the CDR3 is TGTGCCAGCAGTGACCGACAGGCCGGTCAGCCCCAGCATTTT. It codes for CASSDRQAGQPQHF.

This chain uses TRBV5-4 with TRBJ2-1, with D unresolved. Germline assignment: CDR1 SGHNT and CDR2 YYREEE (reference sequence). With 2 bases removed from V and 5 bases from J, the gap between germline ends came to 5 bases. This CDR3 is built from 12 residues. The CDR3 DNA follows: TGTGCCAGCAGCTTTCGGGACAATGAGCAGTTCTTC. Translation gives CASSFRDNEQFF.

V and J are TRBV10-3 and TRBJ1-2; D unclear. The CDR3 sequence is 16 residues long. Trimming stripped 0 bases from V and 4 bases from J, with 15 bases between. Germline values: CDR1 ENHRY, CDR2 SYGVKD. The CDR3 loop reads CAISESRGSFSYGYTF. CDR3 sequence (DNA): TGTGCCATCAGTGAGTCGAGAGGGAGTTTTTCCTATGGCTACACCTTC.

The V gene is TRBV5-5, the J gene TRBJ2-7; the match to TRBD1 covers 8 bases. This CDR3 region has 15 residues. The J segment lost 3 bases and the V segment lost 4 bases, leaving 9 bases of the junction unmatched. Germline V CDR1 and CDR2: SGHKS, YYEKEE (reference sequence). Here the CDR3 DNA reads TGTGCCAGCAGCGCATCGGACAGGGTGTTCTACGAGCAGTACTTC. This translates into CASSASDRVFYEQYF.

This clone was counted only a few times. The chain couples TRBV30 to TRBJ1-1; D perhaps matches TRBD1 (5 bases). Germline CDR1 GTSNPN, CDR2 SVGIG (reference sequence). This CDR3 has 14 residues. V was shortened by 3 bases and J by 0 bases, with 11 bases between the two germline ends. The CDR3 region is CAWSAGHLNTEAFF. CDR3 nucleotides: TGTGCCTGGAGCGCCGGACATTTGAACACTGAAGCTTTCTTT. The whole variable domain, filled in from reference TRBV30 and TRBJ1-1, reads SQTIHQWPATLVQPVGSPLSLECTVEGTSNPNLYWYRQAAGRGLQLLFYSVGIGQISSEVPQNLSASRPQDRQFILSSKKLLLSDSGFYLCAWSAGHLNTEAFFGQGTRLTVV.

This chain uses TRBV19 with TRBJ2-7; 7 nucleotides line up with TRBD1. J gave up 5 bases and V 5 bases, and 9 bases lay outside the gene matches. CDR1 LNHDA and CDR2 SQIVND come from the germline V gene (reference sequence). The length of the CDR3 is 14 residues. The CDR3 loop reads CASSSKTGSDEQYF. In DNA form, the CDR3 reads TGTGCCAGTAGTTCAAAGACAGGGAGCGACGAGCAGTACTTC.

V usage is TRBV5-1 and J usage is TRBJ1-1; no clear D. The CDR3 is 14 amino acids. With 2 bases removed from V and 1 base from J, the gap between germline ends came to 9 bases. Germline V gives CDR1 SGHRS, CDR2 YFSETQ. CDR3 protein: CASSLSPENTEAFF. CDR3 DNA: TGCGCCAGCAGCTTAAGTCCGGAGAACACTGAAGCTTTCTTT.

The chain is built from TRBV5-1 and TRBJ2-2, with TRBD1 identical over 7 bases. The V segment lost 0 bases and the J segment 3 bases; nucleotides outside the gene matches: 2. The CDR3 consists of 15 residues. From germline, CDR1 is SGHRS and CDR2 YFSETQ. CDR3 sequence: CASSLGQGHTGELFF. CDR3 coding DNA: TGCGCCAGCAGCTTGGGACAGGGTCACACCGGGGAGCTGTTTTTT.

The V and J genes are TRBV9 and TRBJ1-1; maybe TRBD1 (6 bases). Trimming pared 2 bases from V and 0 bases from J, leaving 8 bases between. The CDR3 runs 14 residues. CDR1 is SGDLS and CDR2 is YYNGEE in the germline V gene. Here the CDR3 reads CASSVGGMNTEAFF. The CDR3 DNA sequence: TGTGCCAGCAGCGTTGGGGGCATGAACACTGAAGCTTTCTTT.

The chain links TRBV27 to TRBJ1-5, with no clear D. The CDR3 loop spans 14 amino acids. Per germline, CDR1 MNHEY and CDR2 SMNVEV (reference sequence). V was trimmed by 3 bases and J by 3 bases, leaving 9 bases between them. CDR3 loop: CASSFRAVNQPQHF. The CDR3 DNA follows: TGTGCCAGCAGTTTTCGGGCAGTCAATCAGCCCCAGCATTTT.

The sample holds one count of this clone. The chain is built from TRBV5-1 and TRBJ2-1, with TRBD2 matching over 11 bases. Germline loops: CDR1 SGHRS, CDR2 YFSETQ. This CDR3 has 16 residues. With 1 base clipped from V and 1 base from J, the junction kept 1 base outside the gene matches. CDR3 loop: CASSLTSGSSYNEQFF. DNA for the CDR3: TGCGCCAGCAGCTTGACTAGCGGGAGTTCCTACAATGAGCAGTTCTTC.

V usage is TRBV20-1 and J usage is TRBJ2-1, with D possibly TRBD1 on 5 matching bases. V lost 6 bases and J 5 bases, leaving 5 bases between the germline ends. The CDR3 is 10 amino acids. Germline CDR1 and CDR2: DFQATT and SNEGSKA (reference sequence). CDR3: CSAGHNEQFF. The CDR3 nucleotides read TGCAGTGCGGGGCACAATGAGCAGTTCTTC.